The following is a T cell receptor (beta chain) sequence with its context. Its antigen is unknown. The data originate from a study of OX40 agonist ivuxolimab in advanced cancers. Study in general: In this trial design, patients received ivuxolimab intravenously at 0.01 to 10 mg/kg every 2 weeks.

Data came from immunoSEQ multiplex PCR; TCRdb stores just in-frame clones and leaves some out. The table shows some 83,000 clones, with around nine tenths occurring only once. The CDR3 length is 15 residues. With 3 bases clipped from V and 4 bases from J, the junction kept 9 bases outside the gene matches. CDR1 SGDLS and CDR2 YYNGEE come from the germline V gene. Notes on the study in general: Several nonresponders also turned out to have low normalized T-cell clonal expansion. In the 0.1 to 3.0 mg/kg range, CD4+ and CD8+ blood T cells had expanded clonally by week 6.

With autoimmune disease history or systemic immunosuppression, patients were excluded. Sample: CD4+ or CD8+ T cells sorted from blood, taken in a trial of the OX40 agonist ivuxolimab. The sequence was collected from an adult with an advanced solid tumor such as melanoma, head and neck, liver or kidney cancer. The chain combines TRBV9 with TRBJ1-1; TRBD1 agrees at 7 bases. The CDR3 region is CASSAPKAGGTEAFF. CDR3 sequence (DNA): TGTGCCAGCAGCGCCCCGAAGGCAGGGGGCACTGAAGCTTTCTTT.